This passage covers 14 T cell receptor beta chains from one sample sequenced in a study of cytomegalovirus exposure and HLA in healthy donors. The method was immunoSEQ multiplex PCR; TCRdb's version includes in-frame clones alone and lacks a portion of them. The sample contains some 120,000 clones, approximately 94% of which appear only once. Material for sequencing was PBMCs. These receptor sequences come from a man younger than 30 in good health and CMV-seronegative.

This sequence joins TRBV5-4 and TRBJ2-1, with 9 bases fitting TRBD2. V shed 4 bases and J 8 bases; nucleotides not matched to a gene: 7. There are 14 residues in the CDR3. The germline V gene encodes CDR1 SGHNT and CDR2 YYREEE (reference sequence). As DNA, the CDR3 is TGTGCCAGCAGCCCCCGGACTAGCGCCCATGAGCAGTTCTTC. Its protein product is CASSPRTSAHEQFF.

This chain joins TRBV29-1 and TRBJ2-1; weak D call: TRBD2 (6 bases). Trimming shortened V by 6 bases and J by 5 bases, and 20 bases separated the two germline ends. Looked up from germline, CDR1 is SQVTM and CDR2 is ANQGSEA. This CDR3 region has 15 residues. The CDR3 spells CSVDTMGLLNNEQFF. In DNA, the CDR3 is TGCAGCGTCGATACAATGGGACTTCTAAACAATGAGCAGTTCTTC.

The CDR3 protein is CASSVRQGVNYGYTF. The CDR3 nucleotides read TGTGCCAGCAGCGTAAGACAGGGCGTTAACTATGGCTACACCTTC. The chain combines TRBV9 with TRBJ1-2; the match to TRBD1 covers 7 bases. The CDR3 is 15 amino acids. Looked up from germline, CDR1 is SGDLS and CDR2 is YYNGEE. The junction had 4 bases not matched to a gene; V was cut back by 1 base and J by 1 base.

The rearrangement uses TRBV28 and TRBJ2-7; 7 nucleotides align to TRBD2. Germline V CDR1 and CDR2: MDHEN, SYDVKM. Trimming cost V 2 bases and J 6 bases; bases outside gene matches: 7. This CDR3 contains 14 residues. CDR3 residues: CASSLGRVAGEQYF. Here the CDR3 DNA reads TGTGCCAGCAGTTTAGGGAGGGTGGCCGGCGAGCAGTACTTC.

The chain couples TRBV7-8 to TRBJ1-1, with 9 nucleotides matching TRBD1. V shed 5 bases and J 0 bases; nucleotides not matched to a gene: 7. The V gene's germline CDR1 is SGHVS and CDR2 FQNEAQ. This CDR3 contains 16 residues. Here the CDR3 reads CASSLGQGLMNTEAFF. CDR3 nucleotide sequence: TGTGCCAGCAGCCTGGGACAGGGACTCATGAACACTGAAGCTTTCTTT.

CDR3 sequence (DNA): TGTGCCAGCAGTCTTCCAGCGGGAGAGGGTCTCAATGAGCAGTTCTTC. Translated, it gives CASSLPAGEGLNEQFF. This chain uses TRBV27 with TRBJ2-1; the match to TRBD2 covers 8 bases. The CDR3 has 16 amino acids. With 5 bases clipped from V and 6 bases from J, the junction kept 12 bases outside the gene matches. Germline CDR1 and CDR2: MNHEY and SMNVEV (reference sequence).

The rearrangement links TRBV4-2 to TRBJ2-7; TRBD2 might be the D (7 bases). The CDR3 is 14 residues long. V dropped 0 bases and J dropped 8 bases, with 14 bases sitting between them. Germline values: CDR1 LGHNA, CDR2 YNFKEQ. The CDR3 spells CASSQDWGGGKQYF. CDR3 nucleotide sequence: TGTGCCAGCAGCCAAGATTGGGGGGGCGGGAAGCAGTACTTC.

The chain uses TRBV15 and TRBJ1-1, with TRBD1 as a possible D gene (5 bases). This CDR3 contains 13 residues. The ends were cut back, 7 bases at V and 0 bases at J, with 9 bases in the middle. The germline V gene encodes CDR1 LNHNV and CDR2 YYDKDF (reference sequence). As DNA, the CDR3 is TGTGCCACCAATACAGGTCTGAACACTGAAGCTTTCTTT. Residues: CATNTGLNTEAFF.

The chain couples TRBV27 to TRBJ2-3; D remains ambiguous. CDR3 length: 13 amino acids. Trimming stripped 6 bases from V and 0 bases from J, with 7 bases between. Germline CDR1 MNHEY, CDR2 SMNVEV (reference sequence). CDR3 DNA sequence: TGTGCCAGCAGGCGTACTAGCACAGATACGCAGTATTTT. Translating gives CASRRTSTDTQYF.

The V call is TRBV27, the J call TRBJ2-7, with D perhaps TRBD1 (6 bases). This CDR3 is 16 amino acids long. CDR1 is MNHEY, CDR2 SMNVEV, per germline (reference sequence). Trimming pared 4 bases from V and 6 bases from J, leaving 22 bases between. This chain's CDR3 is CASSYAGVSSSGEQYF. CDR3 nucleotide sequence: TGTGCCAGCAGTTACGCAGGGGTCTCCTCATCTGGCGAGCAGTACTTC.

The chain uses TRBV25-1 and TRBJ1-3; 7 bases line up with TRBD1. The CDR3 sequence is 14 residues long. The V gene's germline CDR1 is MGHDK and CDR2 SYGVNS. The J segment lost 4 bases and the V segment lost 4 bases, leaving 4 bases of the junction unmatched. The CDR3 coding sequence is TGTGCCAGCAGTGCCGGACAGGTCGGAAACACCATATATTTT. It codes for CASSAGQVGNTIYF.

The chain uses TRBV4-3 and TRBJ1-2, with D unclear. The CDR3 is 12 residues long. V was clipped by 6 bases and J by 8 bases, with 13 bases between them. Germline V CDR1 and CDR2: LGHNA, YSLEER. The DNA for the CDR3 is TGCGCCAGCAGATACCCTGCCGGGGGCTACACCTTC. Its translation: CASRYPAGGYTF.

The table lists this clone with a count of one. The chain is built from TRBV28 and TRBJ1-2; TRBD1 matches 9 bases. There are 13 residues in the CDR3. Germline CDR1 and CDR2: MDHEN and SYDVKM. The V gene end was trimmed by 8 bases and the J gene end by 5 bases; junction bases not matched to a gene: 6. The CDR3 loop reads CASEQGAYYGYTF. The CDR3 DNA follows: TGTGCCAGCGAACAGGGGGCTTATTATGGCTACACCTTC.

The chain combines TRBV19 with TRBJ1-5; tentatively, D is TRBD1 (5 bases). V was trimmed by 10 bases and J by 3 bases, leaving 13 bases between them. This CDR3 spans 13 amino acids. CDR1 is LNHDA, CDR2 SQIVND, per germline (reference sequence). This CDR3 reads CATGGFDNQPQHF. Here the CDR3 DNA reads TGTGCCACCGGGGGTTTCGACAATCAGCCCCAGCATTTT. Drawing the rest from reference TRBV19 and TRBJ1-5, the complete variable domain is DGGITQSPKYLFRKEGQNVTLSCEQNLNHDAMYWYRQDPGQGLRLIYYSQIVNDFQKGDIAEGYSVSREKKESFPLTVTSAQKNPTAFYLCATGGFDNQPQHFGDGTRLSIL.